Listed below are T cell receptor beta chains from one sample, sequenced in a study of T cell responses to AZD1222 COVID-19 vaccine. Libraries were prepared by immunoSEQ multiplex PCR; TCRdb keeps only in-frame clonotypes and omits some of them. The sample lists fewer than 120,000 clones, about 85% seen once, with approximately 3% in the top ten. Sequenced material: peripheral blood, taken on day 0 of AZD1222 vaccination. Receptor source: an adult in good health. Each CDR3 is given with its conserved first and last residue. Fields, in order: clone size, J gene, D gene, V gene, CDR3 DNA, CDR3 protein. The D gene is left open where the match is weak. Only part of the rows carry a size: once, few, many, or a class if the clone is expanded.

>NA|TRBJ2-3|NA|TRBV12-3/TRBV12-4
TGTGCCAGCAGCTCCGGGGGTCCAGATACGCAGTATTTT
CASSSGGPDTQYF
>NA|TRBJ1-5|TRBD1|TRBV28
TGTGCCAGCAGGGGGACAGTTAGCAATCAGCCCCAGCATTTT
CASRGTVSNQPQHF
>few|TRBJ2-7|TRBD1|TRBV6-6
TGTGCCAGCAGTTCCGGGACAGGGATCCTCCGCTACGAGCAGTACTTC
CASSSGTGILRYEQYF
>NA|TRBJ2-1|NA|TRBV27
TGTGCCAGCAGTTGGTTCGGGGCGCTCCCAAATGAGCAGTTCTTC
CASSWFGALPNEQFF
>once|TRBJ1-5|NA|TRBV6-5
TGTGCCAGCAGTTCGAGACACCTTGGCAATCAGCCCCAGCATTTT
CASSSRHLGNQPQHF
>NA|TRBJ2-3|NA|TRBV7-2
TGTGCCAGCAGCTCGACCAGGCAAGATACGCAGTATTTT
CASSSTRQDTQYF
>NA|TRBJ2-7|NA|TRBV19
TGTGCCAGTGGGCCGCGGGGCCCTTACTACGAGCAGTACTTC
CASGPRGPYYEQYF
>NA|TRBJ2-1|TRBD1|TRBV7-3
TGTGCCAGCAGCTTAACGGGACAGGGGGAGAGGAAGCAGTTCTTC
CASSLTGQGERKQFF
>few|TRBJ2-2|NA|TRBV29-1
TGCAGCGTTGAGCCCGGGGCGAACACCGGGGAGCTGTTTTTT
CSVEPGANTGELFF
>NA|TRBJ1-2|NA|TRBV29-1
TGCAGCGTTGACCCCGAGCGAGGCTACACCTTC
CSVDPERGYTF
>NA|TRBJ1-5|NA|TRBV2
TGTGCCAGCAGTGAAGAGGTGACAGCCACCCGTCCCCAGCATTTT
CASSEEVTATRPQHF
>few|TRBJ1-5|TRBD1|TRBV23-1
TGCGCCAGCAACACTTCGGGACAGGGTAACAATCAGCCCCAGCATTTT
CASNTSGQGNNQPQHF
>NA|TRBJ2-1|TRBD1|TRBV27
TGTGCCAGCAGAGGACAGGGTGTTGGAGAGCAGTTCTTC
CASRGQGVGEQFF
>NA|TRBJ1-2|NA|TRBV5-4
TGTGCCAGCAGCACCATGGGCTATGGCTACACCTTC
CASSTMGYGYTF
>NA|TRBJ2-5|NA|TRBV9
TGTGCCAGCAGCGTAGGTTGGGCTCAAGAGACCCAGTACTTC
CASSVGWAQETQYF
>NA|TRBJ2-5|TRBD2|TRBV9
TGTGCCAGCAGCGTAGATCCTAGCGGGAGTGGTACCCAGTACTTC
CASSVDPSGSGTQYF
>NA|TRBJ2-2|NA|TRBV5-1
TGCGCCAGCAGCTTGGGGCAAGGTGGAGGCTTGTTGCCGTCCGGGGAGCTGTTTTTT
CASSLGQGGGLLPSGELFF
>NA|TRBJ2-4|NA|TRBV2
TGTGCCAGCAGTGACGGAAGGGCGGTAGCCAAAAACATTCAGTACTTC
CASSDGRAVAKNIQYF
>NA|TRBJ1-3|TRBD1|TRBV7-2
TGTGCCAGCAGCGCCTGGCAGGGGGATGGAAACACCATATATTTT
CASSAWQGDGNTIYF
>NA|TRBJ1-1|NA|TRBV5-1
TGCGCCAGCAGCGTCTCCGGGGACACTGAAGCTTTCTTT
CASSVSGDTEAFF
>NA|TRBJ1-3|NA|TRBV25-1
TGTGCCACCGAGAAGGGTCCTTACGGAAACACCATATATTTT
CATEKGPYGNTIYF
>NA|TRBJ1-5|NA|TRBV19
TGTGCCAGTACCAACGGAGGGGGGAATAGCAATCAGCCCCAGCATTTT
CASTNGGGNSNQPQHF
>NA|TRBJ1-2|NA|TRBV29-1
TGCAGCGTTGTCCGGACAGAACTGCACTACACCTTC
CSVVRTELHYTF
>NA|TRBJ1-5|NA|TRBV24-1
TGTGCCACCAGTGATTCCGGGAATCAGCCCCAGCATTTT
CATSDSGNQPQHF
>NA|TRBJ1-1|NA|TRBV6-6
TGTGCCAGCAGTCCCAGGGACAATAGGGCTTTGGACACTGAAGCTTTCTTT
CASSPRDNRALDTEAFF
>NA|TRBJ2-1|NA|TRBV29-1
TGCAGCGTTGTATTGGGAACAGCGAACAACAATGAGCAGTTCTTC
CSVVLGTANNNEQFF
>NA|TRBJ1-5|NA|TRBV7-2
TGTGCCAGCAGCTTACAGGGGCCGACCTCAGGCAATCAGCCCCAGCATTTT
CASSLQGPTSGNQPQHF
>NA|TRBJ1-1|NA|TRBV29-1
TGCAGCTCCCGAAGGGGGATGAACACTGAAGCTTTCTTT
CSSRRGMNTEAFF
>NA|TRBJ1-1|TRBD1|TRBV5-3
TGTGCCAGAAGCTTGGAGGCAGGGGGATTCACTGAAGCTTTCTTT
CARSLEAGGFTEAFF
>NA|TRBJ1-5|NA|TRBV6-5
TGTGCCAGCGATCCGGGATTCACGAGCAATCAGCCCCAGCATTTT
CASDPGFTSNQPQHF
>NA|TRBJ2-1|TRBD2|TRBV9
TGTGCCAGCAGCTCCCCAGGCGGACTAGCAGGAAATGAGCAGTTCTTC
CASSSPGGLAGNEQFF
>NA|TRBJ1-2|NA|TRBV3-1/TRBV3-2
TGTGCCAGCAGCCAACCAGGGGTGGATGGCTACACCTTC
CASSQPGVDGYTF
>NA|TRBJ1-3|NA|TRBV9
TGTGCCAGCAGCCTCCAGGACTCTGGAAACACCATATATTTT
CASSLQDSGNTIYF
>NA|TRBJ1-5|NA|TRBV5-1
TGCGCCAGCAGCCCGTCCTGGGGGAGAGATAACAATCAGCCCCAGCATTTT
CASSPSWGRDNNQPQHF
>NA|TRBJ1-5|TRBD1|TRBV7-2
TGTGCCAGCAGCTTAGACAGGGGGCGTAATCAGCCCCAGCATTTT
CASSLDRGRNQPQHF
>once|TRBJ2-2|NA|TRBV4-1
TGCGCCAGCAGCCAAGACGGTACAACTAACACCGGGGAGCTGTTTTTT
CASSQDGTTNTGELFF
>NA|TRBJ2-3|NA|TRBV10-3
TGTGCCATCAGTGAGTCGCTACGAAGCACAGATACGCAGTATTTT
CAISESLRSTDTQYF
>once|TRBJ1-2|NA|TRBV30
TGTGCCTCGACCGGATGGGGGCGTGATGGCTACACCTTC
CASTGWGRDGYTF
>NA|TRBJ1-6|TRBD1|TRBV18
TGTGCCAGCTCACGGGACAGCCATAATTCACCCCTCCACTTT
CASSRDSHNSPLHF
>NA|TRBJ1-1|NA|TRBV29-1
TGCAGCGCAAGGGGCAGTGAGGGCACTGAAGCTTTCTTT
CSARGSEGTEAFF
>NA|TRBJ2-1|TRBD1|TRBV18
TGTGCCAGCTCCGGTTCACAGGGGCGTGGGCAGTTCTTC
CASSGSQGRGQFF
>NA|TRBJ1-5|NA|TRBV30
TGTGCCTGTCACACCCGGGGGGGAAACCCCAATCAGCCCCAGCATTTT
CACHTRGGNPNQPQHF
>NA|TRBJ2-7|NA|TRBV7-2
TGTGCCAGCAGCTTAGAGGAGGGATCGCGGCAGTACTTC
CASSLEEGSRQYF
>NA|TRBJ1-1|NA|TRBV28
TGTGCCAGCGGGCCGTTGCGGGGTGAAGCTTTCTTT
CASGPLRGEAFF
>NA|TRBJ2-2|TRBD1|TRBV28
TGTGCCAGCAGTCTGAACCGGGACAGGGGGAACACCGGGGAGCTGTTTTTT
CASSLNRDRGNTGELFF
>NA|TRBJ1-2|NA|TRBV29-1
TGCAGCGCCGGCCTAGCCCCTTCAGATGGCTACACCTTC
CSAGLAPSDGYTF
>NA|TRBJ2-7|TRBD2|TRBV7-8
TGTGCCAGCAGCTTAGGTCTAGCGGGAGCAGAAGAGCAGTACTTC
CASSLGLAGAEEQYF
>NA|TRBJ2-5|TRBD2|TRBV19
TGTGCCAGTAGTATGGGCGGGGGAGAAGAGACCCAGTACTTC
CASSMGGGEETQYF
>NA|TRBJ1-2|NA|TRBV12-3/TRBV12-4
TGTGCCAGCGATACAGGGACCTATGGCTACACCTTC
CASDTGTYGYTF
>few|TRBJ2-7|TRBD2|TRBV11-2
TGTGCCAGCAGCCGGGGGGAGCGGGAGCAGTACTTC
CASSRGEREQYF
>NA|TRBJ2-1|NA|TRBV11-1
TGTGCCAGCAGCTCAGGACAGCACAATGAGCAGTTCTTC
CASSSGQHNEQFF
>NA|TRBJ1-4|TRBD1|TRBV7-8
TGTGCCAGCAGCTTGCGACAGGGGTGGGAAAAACTGTTTTTT
CASSLRQGWEKLFF